This T cell receptor beta chain was sequenced during a study of T-cell reconstitution after alpha-beta-depleted transplantation in children. The authors prepared the TCRbeta library with unique molecular identifiers. TCRdb re-derived calls from the PCR reads in MiXCR, one entry per CDR3 protein. This table holds roughly 610,000 distinct CDR3 sequences, over 9.5% found once. V gave up 2 bases and J gave up 4 bases; unmatched junction bases: 8. Germline V lookup: CDR1 GTSNPN, CDR2 SVGIG (reference sequence). The CDR3 consists of 16 residues. Sample: PBMCs from the stem cell graft donor, taken from the stem cell graft. The receptor was isolated from a human donor who donated a stem cell graft to a child with acute myeloid leukemia. The chain uses TRBV30 and TRBJ2-1; the match to TRBD2 covers 10 bases. The CDR3 DNA sequence: TGTGCCTGGAGTTCTAGCGGGAGAGGCCGGTACAATGAGCAGTTCTTC. Residues: CAWSSSGRGRYNEQFF.